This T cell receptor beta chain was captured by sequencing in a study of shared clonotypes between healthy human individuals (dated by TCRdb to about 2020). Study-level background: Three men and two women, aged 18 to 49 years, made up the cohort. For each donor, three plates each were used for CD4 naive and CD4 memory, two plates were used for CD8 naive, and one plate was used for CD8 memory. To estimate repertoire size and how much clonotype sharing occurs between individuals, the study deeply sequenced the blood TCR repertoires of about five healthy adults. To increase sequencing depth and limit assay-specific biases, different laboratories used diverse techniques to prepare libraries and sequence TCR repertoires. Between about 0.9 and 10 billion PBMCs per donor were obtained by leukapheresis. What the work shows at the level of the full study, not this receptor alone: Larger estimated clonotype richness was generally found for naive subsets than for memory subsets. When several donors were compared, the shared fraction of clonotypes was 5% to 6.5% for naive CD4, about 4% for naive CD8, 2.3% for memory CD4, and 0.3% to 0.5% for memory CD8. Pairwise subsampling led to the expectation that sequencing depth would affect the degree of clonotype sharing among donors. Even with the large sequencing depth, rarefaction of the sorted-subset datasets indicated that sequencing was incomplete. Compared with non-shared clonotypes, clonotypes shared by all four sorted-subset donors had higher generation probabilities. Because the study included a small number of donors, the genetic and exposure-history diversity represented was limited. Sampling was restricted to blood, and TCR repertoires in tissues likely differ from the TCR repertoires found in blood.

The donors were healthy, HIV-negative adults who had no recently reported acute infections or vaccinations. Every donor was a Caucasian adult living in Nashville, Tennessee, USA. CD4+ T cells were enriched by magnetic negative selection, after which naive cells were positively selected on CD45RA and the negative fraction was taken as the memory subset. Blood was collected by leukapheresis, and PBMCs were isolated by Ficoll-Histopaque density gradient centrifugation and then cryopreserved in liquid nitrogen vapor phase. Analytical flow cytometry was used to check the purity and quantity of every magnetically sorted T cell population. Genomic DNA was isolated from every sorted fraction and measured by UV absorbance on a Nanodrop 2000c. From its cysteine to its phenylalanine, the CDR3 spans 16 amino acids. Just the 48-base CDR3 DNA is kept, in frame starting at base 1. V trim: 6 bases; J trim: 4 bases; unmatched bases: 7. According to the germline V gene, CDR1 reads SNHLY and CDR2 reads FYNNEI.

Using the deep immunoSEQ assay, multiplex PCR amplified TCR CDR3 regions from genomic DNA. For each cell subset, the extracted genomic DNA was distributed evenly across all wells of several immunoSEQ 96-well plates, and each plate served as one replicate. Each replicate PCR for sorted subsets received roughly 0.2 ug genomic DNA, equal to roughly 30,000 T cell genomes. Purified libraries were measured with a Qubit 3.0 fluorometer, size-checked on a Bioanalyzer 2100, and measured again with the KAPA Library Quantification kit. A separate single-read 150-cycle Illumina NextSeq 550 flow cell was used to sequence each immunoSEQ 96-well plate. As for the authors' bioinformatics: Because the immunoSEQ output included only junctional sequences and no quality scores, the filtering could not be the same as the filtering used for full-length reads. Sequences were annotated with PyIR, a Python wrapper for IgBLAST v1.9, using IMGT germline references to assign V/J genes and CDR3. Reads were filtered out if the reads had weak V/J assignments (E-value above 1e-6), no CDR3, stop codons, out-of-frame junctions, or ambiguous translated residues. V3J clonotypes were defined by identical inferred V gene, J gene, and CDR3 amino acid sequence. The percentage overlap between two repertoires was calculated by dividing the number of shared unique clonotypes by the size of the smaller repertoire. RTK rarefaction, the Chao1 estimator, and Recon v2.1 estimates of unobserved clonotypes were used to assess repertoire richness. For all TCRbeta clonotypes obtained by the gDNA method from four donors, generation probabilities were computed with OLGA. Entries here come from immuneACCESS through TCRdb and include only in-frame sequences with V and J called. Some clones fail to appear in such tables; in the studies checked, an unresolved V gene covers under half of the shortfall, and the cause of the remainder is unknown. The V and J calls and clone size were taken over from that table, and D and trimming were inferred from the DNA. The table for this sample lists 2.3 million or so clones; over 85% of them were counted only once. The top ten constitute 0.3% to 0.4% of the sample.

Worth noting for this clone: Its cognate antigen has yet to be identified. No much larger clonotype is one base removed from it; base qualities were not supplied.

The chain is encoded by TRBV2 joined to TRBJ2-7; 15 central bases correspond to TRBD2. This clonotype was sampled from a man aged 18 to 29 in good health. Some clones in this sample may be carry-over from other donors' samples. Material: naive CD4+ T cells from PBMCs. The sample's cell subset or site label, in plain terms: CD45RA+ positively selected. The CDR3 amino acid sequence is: CASRAGTSGRFYEQYF. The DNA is TGTGCCAGCAGAGCCGGGACTAGCGGGAGGTTTTACGAGCAGTACTTC.